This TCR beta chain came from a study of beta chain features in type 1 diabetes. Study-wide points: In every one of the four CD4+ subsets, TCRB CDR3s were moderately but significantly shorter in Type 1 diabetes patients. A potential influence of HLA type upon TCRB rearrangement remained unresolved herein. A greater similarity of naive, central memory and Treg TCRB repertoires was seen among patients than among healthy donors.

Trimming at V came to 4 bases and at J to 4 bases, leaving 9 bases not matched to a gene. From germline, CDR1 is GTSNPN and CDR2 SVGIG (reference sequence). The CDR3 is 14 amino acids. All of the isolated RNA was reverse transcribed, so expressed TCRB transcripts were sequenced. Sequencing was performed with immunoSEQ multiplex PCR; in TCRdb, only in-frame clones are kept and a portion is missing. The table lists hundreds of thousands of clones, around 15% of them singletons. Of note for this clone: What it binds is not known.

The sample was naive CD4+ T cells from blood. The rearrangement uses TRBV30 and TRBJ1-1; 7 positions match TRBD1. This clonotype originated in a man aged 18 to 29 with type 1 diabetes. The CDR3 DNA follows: TGTGCCTGGACCAAACGACAGGGAGCCACTGAAGCTTTCTTT. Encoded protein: CAWTKRQGATEAFF.